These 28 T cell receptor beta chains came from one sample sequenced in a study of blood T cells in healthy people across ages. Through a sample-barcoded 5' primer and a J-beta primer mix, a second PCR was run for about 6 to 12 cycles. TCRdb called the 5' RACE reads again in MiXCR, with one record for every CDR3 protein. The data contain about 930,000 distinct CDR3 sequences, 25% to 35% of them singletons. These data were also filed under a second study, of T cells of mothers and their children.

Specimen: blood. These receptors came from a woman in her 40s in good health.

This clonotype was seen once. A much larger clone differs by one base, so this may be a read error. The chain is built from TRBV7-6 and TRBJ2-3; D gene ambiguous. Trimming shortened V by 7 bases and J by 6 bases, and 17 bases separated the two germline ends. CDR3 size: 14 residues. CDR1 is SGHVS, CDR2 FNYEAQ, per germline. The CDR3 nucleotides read TGTGCCAGCAACCCGAAGGTGGTAGCCGATACGCAGTATTTT. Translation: CASNPKVVADTQYF.

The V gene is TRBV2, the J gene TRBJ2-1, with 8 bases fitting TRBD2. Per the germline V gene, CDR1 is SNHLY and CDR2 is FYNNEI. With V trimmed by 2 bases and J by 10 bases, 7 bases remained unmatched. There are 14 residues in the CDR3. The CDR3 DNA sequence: TGTGCCAGCAGTGAAAGGGGACTAGGAGGCGAGCAGTTCTTC. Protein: CASSERGLGGEQFF.

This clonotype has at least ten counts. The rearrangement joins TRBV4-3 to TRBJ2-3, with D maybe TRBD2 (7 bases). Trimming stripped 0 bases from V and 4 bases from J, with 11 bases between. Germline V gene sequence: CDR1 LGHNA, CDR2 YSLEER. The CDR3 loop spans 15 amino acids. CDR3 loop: CASSQDAGAPDTQYF. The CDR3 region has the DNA TGCGCCAGCAGCCAAGACGCGGGGGCCCCAGATACGCAGTATTTT.

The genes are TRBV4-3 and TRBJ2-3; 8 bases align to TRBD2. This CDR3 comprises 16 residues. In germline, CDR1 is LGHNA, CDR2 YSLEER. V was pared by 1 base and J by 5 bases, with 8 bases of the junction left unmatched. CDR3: CASSQGAGGAGDTQYF. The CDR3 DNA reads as TGCGCCAGCAGCCAAGGGGCCGGGGGGGCGGGAGATACGCAGTATTTT.

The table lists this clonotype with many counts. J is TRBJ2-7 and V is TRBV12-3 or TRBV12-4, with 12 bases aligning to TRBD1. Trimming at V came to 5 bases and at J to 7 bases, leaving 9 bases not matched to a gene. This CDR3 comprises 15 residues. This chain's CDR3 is CASSRDRGQYWEQYF. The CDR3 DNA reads TGTGCCAGCAGTAGGGACAGGGGGCAATATTGGGAGCAGTACTTC.

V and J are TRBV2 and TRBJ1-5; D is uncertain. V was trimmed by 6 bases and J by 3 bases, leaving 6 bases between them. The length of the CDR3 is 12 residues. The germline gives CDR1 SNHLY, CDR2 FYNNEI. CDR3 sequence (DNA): TGTGCCAGCAGGGTATACAATCAGCCCCAGCATTTT. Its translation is CASRVYNQPQHF.

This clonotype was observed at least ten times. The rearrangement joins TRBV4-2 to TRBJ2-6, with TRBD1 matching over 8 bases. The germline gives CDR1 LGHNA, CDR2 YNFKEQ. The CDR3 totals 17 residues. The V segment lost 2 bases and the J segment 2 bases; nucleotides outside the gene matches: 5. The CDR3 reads CASSQQGALTGANVLTF. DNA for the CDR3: TGTGCCAGCAGCCAACAGGGGGCGCTGACTGGGGCCAACGTCCTGACTTTC.

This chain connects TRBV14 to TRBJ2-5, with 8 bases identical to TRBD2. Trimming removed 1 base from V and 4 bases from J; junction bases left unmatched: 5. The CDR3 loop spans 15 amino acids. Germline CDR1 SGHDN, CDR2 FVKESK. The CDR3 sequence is CASSQAFSGAETQYF. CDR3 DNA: TGTGCCAGCAGCCAAGCATTTAGCGGGGCAGAGACCCAGTACTTC.

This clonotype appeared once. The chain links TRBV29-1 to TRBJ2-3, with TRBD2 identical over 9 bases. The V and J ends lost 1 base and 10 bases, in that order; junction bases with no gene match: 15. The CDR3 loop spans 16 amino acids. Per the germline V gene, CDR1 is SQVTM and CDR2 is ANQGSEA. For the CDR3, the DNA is TGCAGCGTTGAAGGTTGGGCTAGCGGGACCTGCTTCGCGCAGTATTTT. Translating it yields CSVEGWASGTCFAQYF.

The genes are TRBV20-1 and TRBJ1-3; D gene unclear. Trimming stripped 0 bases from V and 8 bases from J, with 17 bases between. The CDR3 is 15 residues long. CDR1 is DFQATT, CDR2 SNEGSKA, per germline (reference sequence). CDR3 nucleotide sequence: TGCAGTGCTAGAGATCGGACCCTTTCAGCGTACACCATATATTTT. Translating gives CSARDRTLSAYTIYF.

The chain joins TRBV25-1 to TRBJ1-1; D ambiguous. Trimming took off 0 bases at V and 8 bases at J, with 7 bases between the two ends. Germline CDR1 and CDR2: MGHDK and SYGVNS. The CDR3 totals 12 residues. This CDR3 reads CASSEYKQEAFF. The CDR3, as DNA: TGTGCCAGCAGTGAATATAAACAAGAAGCTTTCTTT.

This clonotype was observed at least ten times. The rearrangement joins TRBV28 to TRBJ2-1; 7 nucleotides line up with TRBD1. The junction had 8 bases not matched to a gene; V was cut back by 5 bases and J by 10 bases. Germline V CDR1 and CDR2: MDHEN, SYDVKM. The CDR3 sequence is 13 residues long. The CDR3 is CASSPNRGWEQFF. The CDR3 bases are TGTGCCAGCAGTCCCAACAGGGGTTGGGAGCAGTTCTTC.

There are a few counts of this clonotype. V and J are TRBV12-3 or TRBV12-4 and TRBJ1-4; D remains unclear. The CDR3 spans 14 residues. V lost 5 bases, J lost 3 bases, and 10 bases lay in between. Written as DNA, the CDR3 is TGTGCCAGCAGTGCCTCGGCAGCTAATGAAAAACTGTTTTTT. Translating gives CASSASAANEKLFF.

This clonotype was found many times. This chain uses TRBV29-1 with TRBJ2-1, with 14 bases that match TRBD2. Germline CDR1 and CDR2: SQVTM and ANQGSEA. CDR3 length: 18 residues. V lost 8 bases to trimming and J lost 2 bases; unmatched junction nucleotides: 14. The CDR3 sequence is CSLRGGLAGGRTYNEQFF. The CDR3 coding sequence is TGCAGCCTCCGAGGTGGACTAGCGGGGGGTCGGACCTACAATGAGCAGTTCTTC.

In nucleotides, the CDR3 is TGTGCCAGCAGCGCTTCCGCGGGACTATTGAAAGAGACCCAGTACTTC. Translated: CASSASAGLLKETQYF. The rearrangement uses TRBV7-4 and TRBJ2-5, with TRBD2 matching over 7 bases. Per the germline V gene, CDR1 is SGHVT and CDR2 is SQSDAQ. V dropped 5 bases and J dropped 3; count of bases not matched to a gene: 12. The CDR3 runs 16 residues.

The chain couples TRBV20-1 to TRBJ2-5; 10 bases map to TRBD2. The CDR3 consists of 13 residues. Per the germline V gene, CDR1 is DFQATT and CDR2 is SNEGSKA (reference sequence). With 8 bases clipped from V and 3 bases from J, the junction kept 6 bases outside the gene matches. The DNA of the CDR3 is TGCAGTACCCATAGCGGGGGGAAAGAGACCCAGTACTTC. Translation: CSTHSGGKETQYF.

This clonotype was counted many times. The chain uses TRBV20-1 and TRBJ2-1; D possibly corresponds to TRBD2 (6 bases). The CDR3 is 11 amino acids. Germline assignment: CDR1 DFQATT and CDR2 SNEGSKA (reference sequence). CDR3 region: CSPTSGNEQFF. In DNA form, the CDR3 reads TGCAGCCCGACTAGTGGTAATGAGCAGTTCTTC.

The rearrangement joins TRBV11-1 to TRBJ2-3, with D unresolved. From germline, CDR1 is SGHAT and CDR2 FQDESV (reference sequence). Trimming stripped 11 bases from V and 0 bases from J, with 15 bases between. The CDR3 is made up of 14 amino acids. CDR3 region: CAGQLRVSTDTQYF. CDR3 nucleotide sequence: TGTGCCGGTCAGCTACGTGTTAGCACAGATACGCAGTATTTT.

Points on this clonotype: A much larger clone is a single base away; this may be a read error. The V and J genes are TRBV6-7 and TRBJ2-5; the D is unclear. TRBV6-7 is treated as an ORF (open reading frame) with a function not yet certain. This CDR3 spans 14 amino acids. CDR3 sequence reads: CASNYSRSQETQYF. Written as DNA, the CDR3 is TGTGCCAGCAATTACTCTCGATCCCAAGAGACCCAGTACTTC.

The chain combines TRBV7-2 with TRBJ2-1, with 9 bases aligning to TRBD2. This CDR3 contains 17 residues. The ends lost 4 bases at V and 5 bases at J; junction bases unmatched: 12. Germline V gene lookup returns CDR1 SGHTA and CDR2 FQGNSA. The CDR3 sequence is CASSYQAATSGNNEQFF. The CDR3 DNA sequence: TGTGCCAGCAGCTACCAGGCCGCGACTAGCGGAAACAATGAGCAGTTCTTC.

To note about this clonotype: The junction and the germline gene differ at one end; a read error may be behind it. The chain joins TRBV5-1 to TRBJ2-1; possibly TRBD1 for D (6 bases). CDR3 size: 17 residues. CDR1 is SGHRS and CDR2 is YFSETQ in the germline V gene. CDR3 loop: CASAWPKDRIGYNERFF. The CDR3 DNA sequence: TGCGCCAGCGCTTGGCCCAAAGACAGGATCGGCTACAATGAGCGGTTCTTC.

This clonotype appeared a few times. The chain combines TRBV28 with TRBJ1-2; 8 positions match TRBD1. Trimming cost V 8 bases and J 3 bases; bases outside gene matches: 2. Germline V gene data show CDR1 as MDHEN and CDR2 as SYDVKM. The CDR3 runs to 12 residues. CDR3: CASLQGDYGYTF. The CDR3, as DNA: TGTGCCAGCCTACAGGGGGACTATGGCTACACCTTC.

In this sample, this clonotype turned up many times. CDR3 in amino acids: CSAYGDYEQYF. The CDR3, as DNA: TGCAGCGCCTACGGTGATTACGAGCAGTACTTC. The chain has TRBV29-1 and TRBJ2-7; no clear D. The germline V gene has CDR1 SQVTM and CDR2 ANQGSEA. This CDR3 has 11 amino acids. V dropped 7 bases and J dropped 4 bases, with 11 bases sitting between them.

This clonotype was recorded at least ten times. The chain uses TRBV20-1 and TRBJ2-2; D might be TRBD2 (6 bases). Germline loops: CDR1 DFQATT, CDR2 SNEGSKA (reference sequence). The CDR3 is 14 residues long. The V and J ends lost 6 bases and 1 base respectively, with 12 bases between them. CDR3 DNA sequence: TGCAGTGCGATCGGCGGGGTGAACACCGGGGAGCTGTTTTTT. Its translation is CSAIGGVNTGELFF.

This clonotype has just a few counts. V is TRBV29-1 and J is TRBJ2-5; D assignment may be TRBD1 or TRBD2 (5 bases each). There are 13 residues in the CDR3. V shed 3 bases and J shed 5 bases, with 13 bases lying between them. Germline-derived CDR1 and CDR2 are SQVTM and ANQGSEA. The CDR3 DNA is TGCAGCGTTGAGGGTTGGGGCGGGGAGACCCAGTACTTC. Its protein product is CSVEGWGGETQYF.

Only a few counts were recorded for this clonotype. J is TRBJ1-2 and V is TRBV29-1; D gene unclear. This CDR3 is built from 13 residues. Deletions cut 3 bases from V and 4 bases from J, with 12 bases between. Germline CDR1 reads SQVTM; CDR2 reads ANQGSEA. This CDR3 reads CSVDEGIGYGYTF. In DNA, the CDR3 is TGCAGCGTTGACGAGGGAATAGGCTATGGCTACACCTTC.

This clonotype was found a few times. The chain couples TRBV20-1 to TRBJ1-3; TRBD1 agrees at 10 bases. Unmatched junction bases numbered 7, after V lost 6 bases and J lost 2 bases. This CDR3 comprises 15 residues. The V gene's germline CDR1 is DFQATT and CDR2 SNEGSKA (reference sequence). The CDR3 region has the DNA TGCAGTGCCCAACCCGGGACAGGGGCTGGAAACACCATATATTTT. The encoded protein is CSAQPGTGAGNTIYF.

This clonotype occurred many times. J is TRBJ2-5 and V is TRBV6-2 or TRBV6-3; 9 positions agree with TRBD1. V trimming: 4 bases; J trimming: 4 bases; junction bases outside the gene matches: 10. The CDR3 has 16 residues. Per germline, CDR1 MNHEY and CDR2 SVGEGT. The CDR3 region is CASSFGTGSSGETQYF. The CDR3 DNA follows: TGTGCCAGCAGTTTCGGGACAGGGTCGAGCGGAGAGACCCAGTACTTC.